The rows below give T cell receptor beta chains drawn from one sample of a study of blood T cells in healthy people across ages. Via MiXCR, TCRdb re-called the 5' RACE reads, giving one row per CDR3 protein. The profile shows roughly 1.6 million distinct CDR3 sequences, 30% to 40% of them singletons. Sequenced input: blood. These receptors all stem from a woman aged 30 to 39 in good health. CDR3s include the opening cysteine and the closing phenylalanine or tryptophan. D genes are given only for firm matches. A row's size may be missing; if present it is once, few, many or a size class.

j_call v_call clone_size d_call cdr3_nt cdr3_aa
TRBJ2-6 TRBV5-1 . . TGCGCCAGCAGCGAGACAAGGATTTCGGACCCTGGGGCCAACGTCCTGACTTTC CASSETRISDPGANVLTF
TRBJ2-5 TRBV20-1 many TRBD2 TGCAGTGCTATAGGACTAGCGGGACACGAGACCCAGTACTTC CSAIGLAGHETQYF
TRBJ2-6 TRBV5-6 few . TGTGCCAGCAGCTTGATAGCAGGGAGGAGCGGGGCCAACGTCCTGACTTTC CASSLIAGRSGANVLTF
TRBJ2-5 TRBV5-6 . TRBD2 TGTGCCTGCAGCTTGGCCGGGACTAGCGGGAGTGCCCCGTACTTC CACSLAGTSGSAPYF
TRBJ2-2 TRBV4-1 . . TGCGCCAGCAGCCAAGATCCCGGCGGGACCGGGGAGCTGTTTTTT CASSQDPGGTGELFF
TRBJ2-5 TRBV7-9 . . TGTGCCAGCAGCTTAGCCTGGGGGCGCAGGGAGACCCAGTACTTC CASSLAWGRRETQYF
TRBJ2-5 TRBV20-1 few . TGCAGTGCTAGGGATGCCAGGGGAGGAGAGACCCAGTACTTC CSARDARGGETQYF
TRBJ2-4 TRBV2 . . TGTGCCAGCAGTGAGGAGGAGACCAAAAACATTCAGTACTTC CASSEEETKNIQYF
TRBJ2-7 TRBV11-3 . . TGTGCCAGCAGCTTAGATGGGAAGGGGGAGCAGTACTTC CASSLDGKGEQYF
TRBJ1-1 TRBV20-1 . . TGCAGTGTTCGGGGTCGATTGAACACTGAAGCTTTCTTT CSVRGRLNTEAFF
TRBJ1-2 TRBV6-1 . . TGTGCCAGCAATCCAAGGGCAAACTATGGCTACACCTTC CASNPRANYGYTF
TRBJ2-1 TRBV7-7 . TRBD2 TGTGCCAGCAGCGTCGAGGTAGCGGGAGTGAATGAGCAGTTCTTC CASSVEVAGVNEQFF
TRBJ2-1 TRBV4-1 . TRBD2 TGCGCCAGCAGCCGTTTTCGACTAACGGGAGGTGATGAGCAGTTCTTC CASSRFRLTGGDEQFF
TRBJ2-5 TRBV6-6 . . TGTGCCAGCAGTTCCGACAGGAATACGGCGCAGTACTTC CASSSDRNTAQYF
TRBJ2-7 TRBV10-3 few TRBD1 TGTGCCATCAGTGTTCCCCGGGACAGATTCTCCTACGAGCAGTACTTC CAISVPRDRFSYEQYF
TRBJ2-1 TRBV13 few . TGTGCCAGCAGCTTCCTCGAGTGGGAGCAGTTCTTC CASSFLEWEQFF
TRBJ2-7 TRBV20-1 few . TGCAGTGCCCCCAAGACTCCCGGCCACGAGCAGTACTTC CSAPKTPGHEQYF
TRBJ2-3 TRBV10-3 few TRBD2 TGTGCCATCAGACCCTTTGGTAGCGGGAGGCCCACAGATACGCAGTATTTT CAIRPFGSGRPTDTQYF
TRBJ1-1 TRBV30 . . TGTGCCTGGACTCTAGCTAGGGGGGCGGTTACTGAAGCTTTCTTT CAWTLARGAVTEAFF
TRBJ2-5 TRBV7-9 once TRBD1 TGTGCCAGCAGCTTAGCGAGGAAGGACAGGGGGGCCCCAGAGACCCAGTACTTC CASSLARKDRGAPETQYF
TRBJ2-5 TRBV29-1 few TRBD2 TGCAGCGTCGAGCGGGAGTGGGGAGAGACCCAGTACTTC CSVEREWGETQYF
TRBJ2-5 TRBV10-3 . . TGTGCCATCAGTGACGCCGGGAACATAGAGACCCAGTACTTC CAISDAGNIETQYF
TRBJ2-7 TRBV27 once TRBD2 TGTGCCAGCAGTTTAGTATCGGGGGGGTCCAACGAGCAGTACTTC CASSLVSGGSNEQYF
TRBJ2-3 TRBV4-2 . . TGTGCCAGCGGCCAAATGACCCTAGAGGATACGCAGTATTTT CASGQMTLEDTQYF
TRBJ2-3 TRBV6-2/TRBV6-3 . TRBD1 TGTGCCAGCAGCCTATGGGGGACAGGACCTCAGGATACGCAGTATTTT CASSLWGTGPQDTQYF
TRBJ2-3 TRBV29-1 . TRBD2 TGCAGCGTTGAAGAGCGGCTAGCGGGAGACACGCAGTATTTT CSVEERLAGDTQYF
TRBJ2-1 TRBV20-1 . . TGCAGTGCTAGCGCAGGGACCTACAATGAGCAGTTCTTC CSASAGTYNEQFF
TRBJ2-7 TRBV6-2/TRBV6-3 few TRBD1 TGTGCCAGCAGGGACAGGGTCCACGAGCAGTACTTC CASRDRVHEQYF
TRBJ2-3 TRBV29-1 many . TGCAGCGTTGCGCTAGCAGATACGCAGTATTTT CSVALADTQYF
TRBJ2-3 TRBV3-1 . . TGTGCCAGCAGCCAACAGAGGCAGGGAGATACGCAGTATTTT CASSQQRQGDTQYF
TRBJ2-5 TRBV28 . . TGTGCCAGCAGTTTCTCGGCAGGGCTTCAAGAGACCCAGTACTTC CASSFSAGLQETQYF